These 20 T cell receptor beta chains were all obtained from the same sample, sequenced in a study of T cell repertoires in cytomegalovirus infection. TCRdb analysed the reads with MiXCR anew, one entry per CDR3 protein. There are some 500,000 distinct CDR3 sequences in the sample; 25% to 35% occur only once, and roughly a sixth lies in the top ten. Their antigens are not known. Sample: cultured PBMCs, taken from culture after CMV antigen stimulation. The receptors were sampled from a human donor in good health (CMV status not recorded). Some clones in this sample may be carry-over from other donors' samples.

This clonotype was observed many times. This sequence joins TRBV27 and TRBJ1-6, with D tentatively TRBD1 (5 bases). Trimming stripped 6 bases from V and 0 bases from J, with 18 bases between. Germline V gene sequence: CDR1 MNHEY, CDR2 SMNVEV (reference sequence). The CDR3 covers 18 residues. CDR3 loop: CASRQDSVRSSYNSPLHF. In nucleotides, the CDR3 is TGTGCCAGCAGACAGGACTCAGTTCGGAGCTCCTATAATTCACCCCTCCACTTT.

This clonotype was counted many times. V usage is TRBV6-1 and J usage is TRBJ2-1, with 8 nucleotides matching TRBD1. The CDR3 consists of 16 residues. V was clipped by 10 bases and J by 9 bases; unmatched bases: 20. Germline CDR1 and CDR2: MNHNS and SASEGT. The CDR3 nucleotides are TGTGCCACGAAACTTACACCGGGACAGGCGCGGAGTGAGCAGTTCTTC. The encoded protein is CATKLTPGQARSEQFF.

This clonotype occurred a few times. CDR3 bases: TGCAGTGCTCAGGGTGGGGGCTCCTATAATTCACCCCTCCACTTT. This codes for CSAQGGGSYNSPLHF. The chain links TRBV20-1 to TRBJ1-6, with D maybe TRBD1 (5 bases). The CDR3 totals 15 residues. The V end lost 5 bases, the J end lost 0 bases, and 11 bases lay between the germline ends. CDR1 and CDR2 (germline): DFQATT, SNEGSKA (reference sequence).

This chain uses TRBV6-5 with TRBJ2-1, with D perhaps matching TRBD2 (6 bases). V was cut by 2 bases and J by 6 bases, with 17 bases left in between. The germline CDR1 and CDR2 sequences are MNHEY and SVGAGI. The CDR3 runs to 16 residues. The CDR3 DNA follows: TGTGCCAGCAGTTACACCGGACTACCGGCATTCAATGAGCAGTTCTTC. This codes for CASSYTGLPAFNEQFF.

This clonotype was observed a few times. The chain recombines TRBV11-2 with TRBJ2-7; unclear D gene. Germline V gives CDR1 SGHAT, CDR2 FQNNGV. The V end lost 4 bases, the J end lost 4 bases, and 8 bases lay between the germline ends. This CDR3 has 12 residues. For the CDR3, the DNA is TGTGCCAGCAGCTCCGTGGGTTACGAGCAGTACGTC. It is translated as CASSSVGYEQYV.

This clonotype has a handful of counts. V and J are TRBV4-3 and TRBJ2-2; 8 bases map to TRBD1. Unmatched junction bases numbered 5, after V lost 3 bases and J lost 5 bases. CDR1 is LGHNA and CDR2 is YSLEER in the germline V gene. The CDR3 contains 15 residues. In DNA, the CDR3 is TGCGCCAGCAGCCACGCAGGGGGCGGTACCGGGGAGCTGTTTTTT. Protein product: CASSHAGGGTGELFF.

The chain links TRBV5-1 to TRBJ1-3, with D unresolved. Between the trimmed V and J ends, which lost 0 bases and 0 bases, there was a span of 10 bases. Per the germline V gene, CDR1 is SGHRS and CDR2 is YFSETQ. CDR3 length: 16 residues. This CDR3 is CASSLGPGDSGNTIYF. The CDR3 coding sequence is TGCGCCAGCAGCTTGGGTCCAGGTGACTCTGGAAACACCATATATTTT.

The rearrangement uses TRBV7-9 and TRBJ2-2; D possibly corresponds to TRBD2 (7 bases). Germline V lookup: CDR1 SEHNR, CDR2 FQNEAQ (reference sequence). V lost 4 bases, J lost 7 bases, and 22 bases lay in between. This CDR3 region has 17 residues. CDR3 bases: TGTGCCAGCAGCTCCCCTAGGGGGAGGGCCGATCTCGGGGAGCTGTTTTTT. Protein: CASSSPRGRADLGELFF. Supplemented by reference TRBV7-9 and TRBJ2-2, the full variable domain reads DTGVSQNPRHKITKRGQNVTFRCDPISEHNRLYWYRQTLGQGPEFLTYFQNEAQLEKSRLLSDRFSAERPKGSFSTLEIQRTEQGDSAMYLCASSSPRGRADLGELFFGEGSRLTVL.

Only a few counts were recorded for this clonotype. The chain joins TRBV12-3 or TRBV12-4 to TRBJ2-1; no definite D call. This CDR3 has 13 residues. The V end lost 2 bases, the J end lost 8 bases, and 10 bases lay between the germline ends. The CDR3, as DNA: TGTGCCAGCAGTTTAATTTTAAAGGATGAGCAGTTCTTC. This translates into CASSLILKDEQFF.

This clonotype was seen a few times. CDR3 loop: CASSLAGVVYEQYF. As DNA, the CDR3 is TGTGCCAGCAGTCTAGCGGGAGTGGTCTACGAGCAGTACTTC. The gene calls are TRBV6-2 or TRBV6-3 and TRBJ2-7; 10 bases match TRBD2. With 5 bases clipped from V and 3 bases from J, the junction kept 4 bases outside the gene matches. In germline, CDR1 is MNHEY, CDR2 SVGEGT. This CDR3 comprises 14 residues.

The chain couples TRBV7-2 to TRBJ1-5; 7 bases fit TRBD1. This CDR3 contains 15 residues. CDR1 and CDR2 from the germline V gene are SGHTA and FQGNSA. Trimming removed 5 bases from V and 1 base from J; junction bases left unmatched: 5. This CDR3 reads CASSPDRMSNQPQHF. The CDR3, as DNA: TGTGCCAGCAGCCCGGACAGGATGAGCAATCAGCCCCAGCATTTT.

The chain joins TRBV6-2 or TRBV6-3 to TRBJ2-7; TRBD2 matches 8 bases. CDR1 and CDR2 (germline): MNHEY, SVGEGT. V lost 1 base to trimming and J lost 6 bases; unmatched junction nucleotides: 8. This CDR3 is built from 15 residues. The CDR3: CASSYFREGRFEQYF. In DNA form, the CDR3 reads TGTGCCAGCAGTTACTTTCGGGAGGGCCGTTTCGAGCAGTACTTC.

This clonotype has just a few counts. The chain has TRBV28 and TRBJ1-6; 7 nucleotides match TRBD1. V lost 6 bases to trimming and J lost 11 bases; unmatched junction nucleotides: 10. Germline-derived CDR1 and CDR2 are MDHEN and SYDVKM. The CDR3 sequence is 14 residues long. CDR3 region: CASSRTGQLAPLHF. CDR3 DNA sequence: TGTGCCAGCAGCCGGACAGGCCAGTTGGCACCCCTCCACTTT.

This rearrangement joins TRBV10-3 to TRBJ2-2, with 7 bases aligning to TRBD2. CDR3 size: 16 residues. J gave up 5 bases and V 6 bases, and 12 bases lay outside the gene matches. Germline V gene data show CDR1 as ENHRY and CDR2 as SYGVKD. Here the CDR3 reads CAISSREGRATGELFF. CDR3 sequence (DNA): TGTGCCATCAGCTCAAGGGAGGGCCGGGCTACCGGGGAGCTGTTTTTT.

The J gene is TRBJ2-5, the V gene TRBV10-3, with TRBD2 identical over 9 bases. With V trimmed by 6 bases and J by 0 bases, 2 bases remained unmatched. Germline V gene sequence: CDR1 ENHRY, CDR2 SYGVKD. The CDR3 consists of 14 residues. The CDR3 DNA reads TGTGCCATCAGACCTAGCGGGGACCAAGAGACCCAGTACTTC. Amino acid sequence: CAIRPSGDQETQYF.

This clonotype was observed a few times. As DNA, the CDR3 is TGTGCCGCGATGGGTGGGACAGGAAAAACCGAAGCTTTCTTT. It is translated as CAAMGGTGKTEAFF. The chain has TRBV10-3 and TRBJ1-1; 8 bases map to TRBD1. Losses at the gene ends were 11 bases for V and 8 bases for J; bases not matched to a gene: 16. This CDR3 spans 14 amino acids. Germline CDR1 ENHRY, CDR2 SYGVKD.

The CDR3 here is CASSRYRHINNEQFF. The CDR3 coding sequence is TGTGCCAGCAGCCGGTACAGACATATTAACAATGAGCAGTTCTTC. The J gene is TRBJ2-1, the V gene TRBV7-3; D gene unclear. This CDR3 comprises 15 residues. Germline-derived CDR1 and CDR2 are SGHTA and FQGTGA. The germline V and J ends were trimmed by 5 bases and 5 bases, with 16 bases remaining between them.

The V call is TRBV6-5, the J call TRBJ2-5; 11 bases map to TRBD1. Per germline, CDR1 MNHEY and CDR2 SVGAGI. Unmatched junction bases numbered 10, after V lost 6 bases and J lost 4 bases. The CDR3 has 16 amino acids. The CDR3 protein is CASSYAGTGGRETQYF. Here the CDR3 DNA reads TGTGCCAGCAGCTACGCCGGGACAGGGGGTAGAGAGACCCAGTACTTC.

The chain carries TRBV11-2 and TRBJ2-1; 8 bases map to TRBD2. J lost 6 bases, V lost 7 bases, and 14 bases had no gene match. Germline assignment: CDR1 SGHAT and CDR2 FQNNGV. CDR3 length: 16 amino acids. CDR3 coding DNA: TGTGCCAGCACCCTAAGTGGGGTAGCGGGGCTCAATGAGCAGTTCTTC. Translated: CASTLSGVAGLNEQFF.

CDR3 region: CASSYSWAEETQYF. The DNA for the CDR3 is TGTGCCAGCAGTTACTCGTGGGCAGAAGAGACCCAGTACTTC. The rearrangement uses TRBV6-2 or TRBV6-3 and TRBJ2-5, with unresolved D. V dropped 0 bases and J dropped 3 bases, with 8 bases sitting between them. The CDR3 consists of 14 residues. Per the germline V gene, CDR1 is MNHEY and CDR2 is SVGEGT.